These T cell receptor beta chains were read from a single sample in a study of T cell responses to AZD1222 COVID-19 vaccine. Sequencing used immunoSEQ multiplex PCR; TCRdb keeps in-frame clones, though not all of them. The sample lists roughly 100,000 clones, about 88% seen once, with 5% in the top ten. The sequences come from peripheral blood, collected on day 0 of AZD1222 vaccination. These receptor sequences come from an adult in good health. The CDR3 runs from the conserved cysteine through the conserved F or W. A D gene is named only where the DNA matches it firmly. A clone size is listed for some rows: how often the clone was seen (once, few, many), or a class if it is expanded.

J gene: TRBJ2-7; clone size: .; V gene: TRBV15; D gene: TRBD1; CDR3 DNA: TGTGCCACCAGCGCCCGCGGGGACAGGGGGTACGAGCAGTACTTC; CDR3 protein: CATSARGDRGYEQYF
J gene: TRBJ2-2; clone size: once; V gene: TRBV7-2; D gene: .; CDR3 DNA: TGTGCCAGCAGCTTGAACTTAGGGACCCGCGGGGAGCTGTTTTTT; CDR3 protein: CASSLNLGTRGELFF
J gene: TRBJ2-1; clone size: .; V gene: TRBV6-2/TRBV6-3; D gene: .; CDR3 DNA: TGTGCCAGCAGTTACTCGGGGGTTAATGAGCAGTTCTTC; CDR3 protein: CASSYSGVNEQFF
J gene: TRBJ2-2; clone size: .; V gene: TRBV6-1; D gene: .; CDR3 DNA: TGTGCCAGCAGTGACGCATCAGGGGGAGGGCCTAACACCGGGGAGCTGTTTTTT; CDR3 protein: CASSDASGGGPNTGELFF
J gene: TRBJ2-6; clone size: .; V gene: TRBV7-3; D gene: .; CDR3 DNA: TGTGCCAGCAGCTTCCCTCGAGGGGGTGATAGCTCTGGGGCCAACGTCCTGACTTTC; CDR3 protein: CASSFPRGGDSSGANVLTF
J gene: TRBJ1-6; clone size: .; V gene: TRBV5-6; D gene: TRBD1; CDR3 DNA: TGTGCCAGCAGCTTACAGGGGGCTTTGAGCTCCTATAATTCACCCCTCCACTTT; CDR3 protein: CASSLQGALSSYNSPLHF
J gene: TRBJ1-2; clone size: .; V gene: TRBV27; D gene: TRBD1; CDR3 DNA: TGTGCCAGCAGCCCTTCGACGGGACAGATCAACTATGGCTACACCTTC; CDR3 protein: CASSPSTGQINYGYTF
J gene: TRBJ2-1; clone size: .; V gene: TRBV7-2; D gene: TRBD1; CDR3 DNA: TGTGCCAGCAGCTCACAGGGGGCTGGTGAGCAGTTCTTC; CDR3 protein: CASSSQGAGEQFF
J gene: TRBJ1-2; clone size: .; V gene: TRBV3-1/TRBV3-2; D gene: TRBD1; CDR3 DNA: TGTGCCAGCAGCCAATCGGGGACAGGGGGCCCATTTAACTATGGCTACACCTTC; CDR3 protein: CASSQSGTGGPFNYGYTF
J gene: TRBJ2-1; clone size: .; V gene: TRBV19; D gene: TRBD1; CDR3 DNA: TGTGCCAGTAGCCGGGACAGACCGAGCTCCTACAATGAGCAGTTCTTC; CDR3 protein: CASSRDRPSSYNEQFF
J gene: TRBJ2-3; clone size: .; V gene: TRBV5-4; D gene: .; CDR3 DNA: TGTGCCAGCAGCCCCCGGGGGCGGGGCCCCGGCACAGATACGCAGTATTTT; CDR3 protein: CASSPRGRGPGTDTQYF
J gene: TRBJ1-1; clone size: .; V gene: TRBV5-1; D gene: TRBD1; CDR3 DNA: TGCGCCAGCAGCCTAACAGGGGGCCCAGACACTGAAGCTTTCTTT; CDR3 protein: CASSLTGGPDTEAFF
J gene: TRBJ1-2; clone size: .; V gene: TRBV6-2/TRBV6-3; D gene: .; CDR3 DNA: TGTGCCAGCAGTTACGCCGGGAAATATGGCTACACCTTC; CDR3 protein: CASSYAGKYGYTF
J gene: TRBJ2-3; clone size: .; V gene: TRBV7-2; D gene: TRBD2; CDR3 DNA: TGTGCCAGCAGCTTACAAGCGGGAGGGGTAGATACGCAGTATTTT; CDR3 protein: CASSLQAGGVDTQYF
J gene: TRBJ1-4; clone size: .; V gene: TRBV13; D gene: .; CDR3 DNA: TGTGCCAGCAGCTTAGCGCGGGGCCTGAAGCCGGAAAAACTGTTTTTT; CDR3 protein: CASSLARGLKPEKLFF
J gene: TRBJ2-7; clone size: .; V gene: TRBV6-2/TRBV6-3; D gene: TRBD2; CDR3 DNA: TGTGCCAGCAGTCGCGGGGGTTCCTACGAGCAGTACTTC; CDR3 protein: CASSRGGSYEQYF
J gene: TRBJ2-2; clone size: .; V gene: TRBV3-1/TRBV3-2; D gene: .; CDR3 DNA: TGTGCCAGCAGAAGCGCGGGGATCCCCGGGGAGCTGTTTTTT; CDR3 protein: CASRSAGIPGELFF
J gene: TRBJ2-5; clone size: .; V gene: TRBV1; D gene: .; CDR3 DNA: TGCACCAGCAGCCAAGATCTGATGGCTCGGGAGACCCAGTACTTC; CDR3 protein: CTSSQDLMARETQYF
J gene: TRBJ2-2; clone size: few; V gene: TRBV11-3; D gene: .; CDR3 DNA: TGTGCCAGCAGCCTCCGGGACCCCGGGGAGCTGTTTTTT; CDR3 protein: CASSLRDPGELFF
J gene: TRBJ1-1; clone size: .; V gene: TRBV5-1; D gene: TRBD1; CDR3 DNA: TGCGCCAGCAGCCGGGACAGGAACACTGAAGCTTTCTTT; CDR3 protein: CASSRDRNTEAFF
J gene: TRBJ2-1; clone size: .; V gene: TRBV27; D gene: .; CDR3 DNA: TGTGCCAGCAGTTTCCGACCCGCAGGGGAGCAGTTCTTC; CDR3 protein: CASSFRPAGEQFF
J gene: TRBJ2-1; clone size: .; V gene: TRBV28; D gene: .; CDR3 DNA: TGTGCCAGCAATGGCAGGGCGGCCAGGCATGAGCAGTTCTTC; CDR3 protein: CASNGRAARHEQFF
J gene: TRBJ1-3; clone size: .; V gene: TRBV6-1; D gene: .; CDR3 DNA: TGTGCCAGCAGTGAAGGAAGGGCATCTGGAAACACCATATATTTT; CDR3 protein: CASSEGRASGNTIYF
J gene: TRBJ1-2; clone size: once; V gene: TRBV2; D gene: .; CDR3 DNA: TGTGCCAGCAGTGGATCAAGACAGGCTAACTATGGCTACACCTTC; CDR3 protein: CASSGSRQANYGYTF
J gene: TRBJ1-2; clone size: .; V gene: TRBV2; D gene: .; CDR3 DNA: TGTGCCAGCAGTGACTCGACAGGATCTTATAGTGGCTACACCTTC; CDR3 protein: CASSDSTGSYSGYTF
J gene: TRBJ2-7; clone size: .; V gene: TRBV3-1/TRBV3-2; D gene: .; CDR3 DNA: TGTGCCAGCAGCCCCCCAGGCCCTTCTAGCGAGCAGTACTTC; CDR3 protein: CASSPPGPSSEQYF
J gene: TRBJ2-7; clone size: few; V gene: TRBV6-2/TRBV6-3; D gene: TRBD1; CDR3 DNA: TGTGCCAGCAGTTATTCCGGACAGGACCACTTCTACGAGCAGTACTTC; CDR3 protein: CASSYSGQDHFYEQYF
J gene: TRBJ2-1; clone size: .; V gene: TRBV7-2; D gene: .; CDR3 DNA: TGTGCCAGCAGCTTATGGGAGACTAGTCACAATGAGCAGTTCTTC; CDR3 protein: CASSLWETSHNEQFF
J gene: TRBJ2-7; clone size: .; V gene: TRBV30; D gene: TRBD2; CDR3 DNA: TGTGCCTACCAGCGGGACCGAACTCGAGAGCAGTACTTC; CDR3 protein: CAYQRDRTREQYF
J gene: TRBJ2-7; clone size: once; V gene: TRBV20-1; D gene: .; CDR3 DNA: TGCAGTGCTAGTGGTCAGGGGCCGGGCACCTACGAGCAGTACTTC; CDR3 protein: CSASGQGPGTYEQYF
J gene: TRBJ1-1; clone size: .; V gene: TRBV4-3; D gene: .; CDR3 DNA: TGCGCCAGCAGCCAAGGACTCAGAACGGGCACTGAAGCTTTCTTT; CDR3 protein: CASSQGLRTGTEAFF
J gene: TRBJ2-6; clone size: .; V gene: TRBV11-1; D gene: .; CDR3 DNA: TGTGCCAGCAGCTCTGACAGGCCCGGGGCCAACGTTCTGACTTTC; CDR3 protein: CASSSDRPGANVLTF
J gene: TRBJ2-3; clone size: .; V gene: TRBV5-1; D gene: .; CDR3 DNA: TGCGCCAGCAGTCCCGGGACTTCCACAGATACGCAGTATTTT; CDR3 protein: CASSPGTSTDTQYF
J gene: TRBJ2-2; clone size: .; V gene: TRBV6-5; D gene: TRBD1; CDR3 DNA: TGTGCCAGCAGTTACTGGGGACAGCGAAACACCGGGGAGCTGTTTTTT; CDR3 protein: CASSYWGQRNTGELFF
J gene: TRBJ1-5; clone size: few; V gene: TRBV15; D gene: TRBD1; CDR3 DNA: TGTGCCACCTGGGGGGACAGGGTCGATCAGCCCCAGCATTTT; CDR3 protein: CATWGDRVDQPQHF
J gene: TRBJ2-7; clone size: .; V gene: TRBV28; D gene: .; CDR3 DNA: TGTGCCAGCAGTTTAGCCCAGGGAGAGCAGTACTTC; CDR3 protein: CASSLAQGEQYF
J gene: TRBJ1-1; clone size: .; V gene: TRBV4-1; D gene: TRBD1; CDR3 DNA: TGCGCCAGCAGCCTAGACAGGGGTAACACTGAAGCTTTCTTT; CDR3 protein: CASSLDRGNTEAFF
J gene: TRBJ2-5; clone size: .; V gene: TRBV28; D gene: TRBD1; CDR3 DNA: TGTGCCAGCAGACCGACAGGGATGTTTATGGGGACCCAGTACTTC; CDR3 protein: CASRPTGMFMGTQYF
J gene: TRBJ2-1; clone size: .; V gene: TRBV11-2; D gene: .; CDR3 DNA: TGTGCCAGCAGCTTAGATCCAGTGGTCTCCTACAATGAGCAGTTCTTC; CDR3 protein: CASSLDPVVSYNEQFF
J gene: TRBJ1-2; clone size: .; V gene: TRBV5-4; D gene: .; CDR3 DNA: TGTGCCAGCAGCTTGGCGGGCAGCGAATCCTATGGCTACACCTTC; CDR3 protein: CASSLAGSESYGYTF
J gene: TRBJ2-7; clone size: .; V gene: TRBV6-5; D gene: .; CDR3 DNA: TGTGCCAGCAGTAGGACTCGGCTGAGGGAGCAGTACTTC; CDR3 protein: CASSRTRLREQYF
J gene: TRBJ2-2; clone size: .; V gene: TRBV5-4; D gene: TRBD2; CDR3 DNA: TGTGCCAGCAAGCTGACTAGCGGGAGGAGCGGGGAGCTGTTTTTT; CDR3 protein: CASKLTSGRSGELFF
J gene: TRBJ2-5; clone size: .; V gene: TRBV5-1; D gene: TRBD1; CDR3 DNA: TGCGCCAGCAGCTTGGACAGGGGTGTGGAGACCCAGTACTTC; CDR3 protein: CASSLDRGVETQYF
J gene: TRBJ1-3; clone size: .; V gene: TRBV5-6; D gene: .; CDR3 DNA: TGTGCCAGCAGCTTGTGGAGGGAGAGGAACACCATATATTTT; CDR3 protein: CASSLWRERNTIYF
J gene: TRBJ2-6; clone size: .; V gene: TRBV28; D gene: .; CDR3 DNA: TGTGCCAGCAGTCCCCAGTTCTCTGGGGCCAACGTCCTGACTTTC; CDR3 protein: CASSPQFSGANVLTF
J gene: TRBJ1-5; clone size: .; V gene: TRBV15; D gene: .; CDR3 DNA: TGTGCCACCAGCAGCGGACACGCTGGCGATCCCCAGCATTTT; CDR3 protein: CATSSGHAGDPQHF
J gene: TRBJ2-7; clone size: .; V gene: TRBV7-9; D gene: TRBD1; CDR3 DNA: TGTGCCAGCAGCTTAGAAGAGACAGGGGGCGGCGAGCAGTACTTC; CDR3 protein: CASSLEETGGGEQYF
J gene: TRBJ1-1; clone size: .; V gene: TRBV7-9; D gene: TRBD1; CDR3 DNA: TGTGCCAGCAGCCTCGGGGACAGGCGGAACACTGAAGCTTTCTTT; CDR3 protein: CASSLGDRRNTEAFF
J gene: TRBJ2-5; clone size: .; V gene: TRBV2; D gene: .; CDR3 DNA: TGTGCCAGCACCCAAAATAGCGTTCTGGGGGAGACCCAGTACTTC; CDR3 protein: CASTQNSVLGETQYF
J gene: TRBJ1-4; clone size: .; V gene: TRBV7-9; D gene: .; CDR3 DNA: TGTGCCAGCAGCTCGGAGCAGATTAATGAAAAACTGTTTTTT; CDR3 protein: CASSSEQINEKLFF
J gene: TRBJ2-7; clone size: .; V gene: TRBV30; D gene: .; CDR3 DNA: TGTGCCTGGAGTGGGCCCCGCGGCTCCTACGAGCAGTACTTC; CDR3 protein: CAWSGPRGSYEQYF
J gene: TRBJ1-3; clone size: once; V gene: TRBV7-9; D gene: .; CDR3 DNA: TGTGCCAGCAGCTTAACGGGTGTAGGGGACACCATATATTTT; CDR3 protein: CASSLTGVGDTIYF
J gene: TRBJ1-2; clone size: .; V gene: TRBV7-9; D gene: .; CDR3 DNA: TGTGCCAGCAGCTTAGGTTCAGGCGCGTATGGCTACACCTTC; CDR3 protein: CASSLGSGAYGYTF
J gene: TRBJ1-5; clone size: .; V gene: TRBV6-2/TRBV6-3; D gene: .; CDR3 DNA: TGTGCCAGCAGCCCATGGGGAGGGCAAGCGAGCAATCAGCCCCAGCATTTT; CDR3 protein: CASSPWGGQASNQPQHF
J gene: TRBJ1-1; clone size: .; V gene: TRBV9; D gene: .; CDR3 DNA: TGTGCCAGCAGCGTAGGGATAAAGACAGGCGCAAACACTGAAGCTTTCTTT; CDR3 protein: CASSVGIKTGANTEAFF